This T cell receptor beta chain is from a study of T cell repertoires in ileal Crohn's disease. About the study: Operated complications were stricturing disease (roughly 60%) and penetrating disease (approximately 39%). About half received postoperative treatment, roughly ten with thiopurines and around 18 anti-TNF.

CDR1 and CDR2 (germline): SNHLY, FYNNEI. V lost 7 bases, J lost 6 bases, and 8 bases stayed unmatched. The CDR3 has 14 amino acids. Sequencing was performed with immunoSEQ multiplex PCR; in TCRdb, only in-frame clones are kept and a portion is missing. In the table there are some 27,000 clones, 80% of which are singletons. Input material: ileal tissue. The chain is built from TRBV2 and TRBJ2-2, with TRBD1 matching over 7 bases. The receptor was derived from an adult with Crohn's disease. The CDR3 here is CASKGTERSGELFF. In DNA form, the CDR3 reads TGTGCCAGCAAAGGGACAGAGCGATCCGGGGAGCTGTTTTTT.